The table lists the clone carrying this TCR beta chain with a few counts. What it binds is unknown. Sample-barcoded 5' priming and a J-beta primer mix drove a second PCR of about 6 to 11 cycles. TCRdb reprocessed the 5' RACE reads with MiXCR, giving one entry per CDR3 protein. In the table there are about a million distinct CDR3 sequences, under 50% of which are singletons. These data are taken from a study of blood T cells in healthy people across ages. The study recruited healthy Caucasian donors from Russia who were aged roughly 6 to 95. The CDR3 contains 14 residues. Trimming pared 5 bases from V and 10 bases from J, leaving 18 bases between. Study-wide results and limits: Reliance upon unsorted PBMCs precluded definitive naive versus antigen-experienced comparison.

The TCR sequence derives from a man aged 30-40 years in good health. V and J are TRBV12-3 or TRBV12-4 and TRBJ2-1; D is possibly TRBD1 or TRBD2 (6 bases each). Sequencing input: blood. The CDR3 spells CASSPLLGGLEQFF. The CDR3, as DNA: TGTGCCAGCAGTCCTCTGTTAGGGGGGTTGGAGCAGTTCTTC.